These T cell receptor beta chains were read from a single sample in a study of blood T cells in healthy people across ages. A single record per CDR3 protein comes from TCRdb applying MiXCR to the 5' RACE reads. The data show approximately 700,000 distinct CDR3 sequences, roughly 32% seen once. Sequences were obtained from blood. The receptor source for this set is a woman older than 75 in good health. CDR3s include the opening cysteine and the closing phenylalanine or tryptophan. Fields, in order: J gene, V gene, CDR3 protein.

j_gene: TRBJ1-3; v_gene: TRBV30; CDR3aa: CAWSVTGMGNTIYF
j_gene: TRBJ2-5; v_gene: TRBV4-2; CDR3aa: CASSQEGRFVETQYF
j_gene: TRBJ2-1; v_gene: TRBV5-1; CDR3aa: CASSAPTGGRNEQFF
j_gene: TRBJ2-5; v_gene: TRBV7-8; CDR3aa: CASSLASGGAETQYF
j_gene: TRBJ1-6; v_gene: TRBV28; CDR3aa: CASRQTGGIGNSPLHF
j_gene: TRBJ2-7; v_gene: TRBV7-8; CDR3aa: CASIEGGGTYEQYF
j_gene: TRBJ2-1; v_gene: TRBV7-3; CDR3aa: CASSRTSGVSYNEQFF
j_gene: TRBJ1-1; v_gene: TRBV20-1; CDR3aa: CSARGTEAFF
j_gene: TRBJ2-3; v_gene: TRBV5-1; CDR3aa: CASSFRPGSMGGDTQYF
j_gene: TRBJ2-1; v_gene: TRBV7-2; CDR3aa: CASSLAGTGKYNEQFF
j_gene: TRBJ2-7; v_gene: TRBV7-8; CDR3aa: CASSLGLAGLEQYF
j_gene: TRBJ2-3; v_gene: TRBV5-1; CDR3aa: CASSPRGSGTQYF
j_gene: TRBJ1-4; v_gene: TRBV7-8; CDR3aa: CASSLVSGTGEKLFF
j_gene: TRBJ1-2; v_gene: TRBV5-1; CDR3aa: CASSLEGFNGYTF
j_gene: TRBJ2-5; v_gene: TRBV20-1; CDR3aa: CSPESGLAGGHQETQYF
j_gene: TRBJ2-3; v_gene: TRBV7-2; CDR3aa: CASSRRLAGGIDTQYF